Listed below are T cell receptor beta chains from one sample, sequenced in a study of blood T cell repertoires in COVID-19. Repertoires were generated with immunoSEQ multiplex PCR, while TCRdb's copy carries only in-frame clones and drops some. The data contain just under 250,000 clones, 85% to 90% of them seen just once; the ten biggest clones take up roughly 3.7%. Sequencing was performed on PBMCs or T cells enriched from blood (not recorded which). The source is a woman in her 30s who had recovered from COVID-19. The conserved cysteine and the conserved F or W are not part of the CDR3 here.

V gene | CDR3 protein
TRBV7-9 | ASRASGGDEQF
TRBV7-3 | ASSAGGGSGNTIY
TRBV30 | AWSRNNEQF
TRBV7-8 | ASSHGQGLSGNTIY
TRBV4-3 | ASSQDRAREKLF
TRBV7-3 | ASSPSLGGTGNTIY
TRBV18 | ASSPPTAMNTEAF
TRBV4-3 | ASSQDRGYSYEQY
TRBV6-2/TRBV6-3 | ASSYRTSYEQY
TRBV10-3 | AISAGQEATEAF
TRBV27 | ASSLTGSGHEQY
TRBV2 | ASTSQTSSALF
TRBV30 | AWSETAYNSPLH
TRBV7-9 | ASSLGGLNTEAF
TRBV4-1 | ASSQSASGNNEQY
TRBV5-4 | ASSLVRGEQY